A selection of T cell receptor beta chains follows, all from one sample in a study of T cell responses to AZD1222 COVID-19 vaccine. The assay was immunoSEQ multiplex PCR, and TCRdb's table has in-frame clones only and misses some. Among 110,000 or so clones, more than 70% were seen once, and the ten largest hold about 3.3%. The sequencing used peripheral blood, collected 28 days after the second AZD1222 dose. Every receptor here comes from an adult who received the AZD1222 COVID-19 vaccine. Each CDR3 is given with its conserved first and last residue. The D gene is left open where the match is weak. The size entry is marked missing in some rows and otherwise reads once, few, many or a size class.

14	.	TRBV12-5	TRBJ1-2	.	TGTGCTAGTGGTTTGGGGACAGCCGCCTATGGCTACACCTTC	CASGLGTAAYGYTF
18	TRBD2	TRBV19	TRBJ2-4	.	TGTGCCAGTAGAGGTAGCGGGGAGCTGACGATCGGCAAAAACATTCAGTACTTC	CASRGSGELTIGKNIQYF
13	.	TRBV5-1	TRBJ1-6	once	TGCGCCAGCCAGAACAGTAAAAATTCACCCCTCCACTTT	CASQNSKNSPLHF
15	TRBD1	TRBV7-9	TRBJ1-6	.	TGTGCCAGCAGCCTTCTACAGGGGGGAAATTCACCCCTCCACTTT	CASSLLQGGNSPLHF
11	TRBD2	TRBV6-5	TRBJ2-7	.	TGTGCCAGCAGTTACTCTGGGGGGGAGTACTTC	CASSYSGGEYF
16	TRBD2	TRBV6-4	TRBJ2-3	once	TGTGCCAGCAGTGTAGCGGGGGGGCTGTCTGAAGATACGCAGTATTTT	CASSVAGGLSEDTQYF
15	TRBD2	TRBV10-3	TRBJ2-1	.	TGTGCCATCAAAGCTAGCGGGGGAACCTACAATGAGCAGTTCTTC	CAIKASGGTYNEQFF
13	TRBD1	TRBV12-3/TRBV12-4	TRBJ1-2	.	TGTGCCAGCAGCCGGACAGGGTCCTATGGCTACACCTTC	CASSRTGSYGYTF
15	.	TRBV11-2	TRBJ2-2	few	TGTGCCAGCAGCACAACTAGGGGGGTTTTCGGGGAGCTGTTTTTT	CASSTTRGVFGELFF
17	.	TRBV19	TRBJ2-1	.	TGTGCCAGTAGTATCGGGTTGCCGGGGAGCTCCTACAATGAGCAGTTCTTC	CASSIGLPGSSYNEQFF
16	TRBD1	TRBV10-3	TRBJ1-5	.	TGTGCCATCAGTGAGTCGACTCGGGGACAGGGGTTGCCCCAGCATTTT	CAISESTRGQGLPQHF